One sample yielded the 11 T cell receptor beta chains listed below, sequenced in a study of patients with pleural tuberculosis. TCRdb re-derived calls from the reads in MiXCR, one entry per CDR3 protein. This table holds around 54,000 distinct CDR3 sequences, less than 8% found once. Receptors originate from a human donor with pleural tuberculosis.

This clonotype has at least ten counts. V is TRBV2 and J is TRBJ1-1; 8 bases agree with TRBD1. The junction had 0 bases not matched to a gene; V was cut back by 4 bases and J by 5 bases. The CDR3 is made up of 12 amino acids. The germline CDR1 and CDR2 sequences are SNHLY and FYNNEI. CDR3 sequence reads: CASSGTGTEAFF. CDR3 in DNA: TGTGCCAGCAGTGGGACAGGGACTGAAGCTTTCTTT.

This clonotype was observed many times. The CDR3 region is CSARGRRNGNEQFF. The CDR3, as DNA: TGCAGTGCTAGAGGGCGGAGGAATGGCAATGAGCAGTTCTTC. V usage is TRBV20-1 and J usage is TRBJ2-1, with D perhaps matching TRBD2 (5 bases). Per germline, CDR1 DFQATT and CDR2 SNEGSKA (reference sequence). Trimming removed 1 base from V and 6 bases from J, with 13 bases in between. CDR3 size: 14 residues.

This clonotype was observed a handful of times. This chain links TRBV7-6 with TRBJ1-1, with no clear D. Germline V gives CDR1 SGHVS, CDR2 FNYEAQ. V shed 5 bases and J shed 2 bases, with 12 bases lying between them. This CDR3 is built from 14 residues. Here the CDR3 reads CASSPGRTNTEAFF. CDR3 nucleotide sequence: TGTGCCAGCAGCCCCGGACGTACCAACACTGAAGCTTTCTTT.

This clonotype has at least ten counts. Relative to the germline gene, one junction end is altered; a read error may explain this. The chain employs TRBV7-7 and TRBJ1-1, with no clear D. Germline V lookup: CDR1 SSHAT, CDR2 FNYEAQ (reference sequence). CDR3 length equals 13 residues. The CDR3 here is CASSLVSGTEAFF. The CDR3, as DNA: TGTGCTAGCAGCTTAGTCTCGGGGACTGAAGCTTTCTTT.

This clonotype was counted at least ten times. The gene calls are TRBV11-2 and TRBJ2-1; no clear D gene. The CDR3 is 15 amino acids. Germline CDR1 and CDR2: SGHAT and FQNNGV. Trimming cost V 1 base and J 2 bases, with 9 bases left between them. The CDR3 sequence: CASSLGVDAYNEQFF. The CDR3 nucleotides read TGTGCCAGCAGCTTAGGGGTAGACGCCTACAATGAGCAGTTCTTC.

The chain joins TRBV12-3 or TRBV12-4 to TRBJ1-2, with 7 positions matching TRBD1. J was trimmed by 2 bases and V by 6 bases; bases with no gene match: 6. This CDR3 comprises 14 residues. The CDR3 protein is CASRPTGLNYGYTF. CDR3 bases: TGTGCCAGCAGACCGACAGGGCTAAACTATGGCTACACCTTC.

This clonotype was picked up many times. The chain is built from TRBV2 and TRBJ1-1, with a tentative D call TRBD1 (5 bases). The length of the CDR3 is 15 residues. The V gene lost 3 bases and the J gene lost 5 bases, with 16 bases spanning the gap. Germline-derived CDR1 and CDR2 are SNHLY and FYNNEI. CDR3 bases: TGTGCCAGCAGTGATGAGGCAGGGCGACGGACTGAAGCTTTCTTT. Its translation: CASSDEAGRRTEAFF.

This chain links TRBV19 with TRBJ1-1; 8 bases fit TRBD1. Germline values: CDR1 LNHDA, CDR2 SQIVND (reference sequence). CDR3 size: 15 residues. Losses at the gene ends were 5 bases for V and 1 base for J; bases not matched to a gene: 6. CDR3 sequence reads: CASSGGTGRNTEAFF. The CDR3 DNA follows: TGTGCCAGTAGTGGGGGGACAGGTCGGAACACTGAAGCTTTCTTT.

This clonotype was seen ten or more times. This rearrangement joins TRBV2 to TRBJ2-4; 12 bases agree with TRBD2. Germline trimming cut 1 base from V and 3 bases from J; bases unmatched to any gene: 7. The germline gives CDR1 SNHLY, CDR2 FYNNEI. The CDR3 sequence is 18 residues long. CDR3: CASSEGLAGGLGKNIQYF. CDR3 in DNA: TGTGCCAGCAGTGAAGGGCTAGCGGGAGGGCTTGGCAAAAACATTCAGTACTTC.

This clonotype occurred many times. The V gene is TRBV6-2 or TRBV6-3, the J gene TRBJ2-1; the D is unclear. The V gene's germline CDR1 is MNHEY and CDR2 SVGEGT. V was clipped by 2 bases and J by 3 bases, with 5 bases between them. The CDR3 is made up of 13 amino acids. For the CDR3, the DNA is TGTGCCAGCAGTTACGACCACTACAATGAGCAGTTCTTC. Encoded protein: CASSYDHYNEQFF.

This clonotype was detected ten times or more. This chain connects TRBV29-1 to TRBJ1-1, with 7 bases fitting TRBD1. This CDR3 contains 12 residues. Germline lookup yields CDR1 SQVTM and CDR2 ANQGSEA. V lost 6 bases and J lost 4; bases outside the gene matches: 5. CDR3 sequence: CSVHRDSTEAFF. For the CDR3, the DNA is TGCAGCGTCCACCGGGACAGCACTGAAGCTTTCTTT.